The 17 T cell receptor beta chains below were found in one sample sequenced in a study of prognosis after radiotherapy for stage I lung cancer. Multiplex PCR, run in two rounds, amplified TCR beta CDR3 from genomic DNA. Gene-specific TRBV and TRBJ primers were used in PCR round one. TCRdb independently ran MiXCR on the multiplex PCR reads; one entry per CDR3 protein. The sample lists fewer than 35,000 distinct CDR3 sequences, more than 25% occurring once. Sequencing used PBMCs, obtained before or after stereotactic body radiation therapy (not recorded which). The receptors here all came from a donor aged 50 or older with non-small cell lung cancer.

This clonotype was recorded at least ten times. The rearrangement joins TRBV30 to TRBJ1-4, with unresolved D. Germline CDR1 and CDR2: GTSNPN and SVGIG (reference sequence). CDR3 length equals 14 residues. Trimming cost V 1 base and J 3 bases, with 9 bases left between them. CDR3 sequence: CAWSGGRANEKLFF. The CDR3 region has the DNA TGTGCCTGGAGTGGGGGAAGAGCTAATGAAAAACTGTTTTTT.

In this sample, this clonotype turned up many times. The gene calls are TRBV5-6 and TRBJ1-2; 8 positions match TRBD1. The V gene end was trimmed by 1 base and the J gene end by 8 bases; junction bases not matched to a gene: 1. The germline gives CDR1 SGHDT, CDR2 YYEEEE. CDR3 length equals 12 residues. CDR3 amino acids: CASSLRQGGYTF. DNA for the CDR3: TGTGCCAGCAGCTTGAGACAGGGGGGCTACACCTTC.

The rearrangement uses TRBV12-3 or TRBV12-4 and TRBJ2-7; maybe TRBD2 (6 bases). The germline V and J ends were trimmed by 10 bases and 0 bases, with 13 bases remaining between them. The CDR3 is made up of 13 amino acids. The CDR3 loop is CAKLAPSSYEQYF. DNA for the CDR3: TGTGCCAAGCTAGCGCCTAGCTCCTACGAGCAGTACTTC.

This clonotype came up many times. The chain joins TRBV19 to TRBJ2-7; TRBD1 matches at 7 bases. This CDR3 has 12 amino acids. CDR1 is LNHDA and CDR2 is SQIVND in the germline V gene (reference sequence). Trimming cost V 2 bases and J 13 bases; bases outside gene matches: 8. In DNA, the CDR3 is TGTGCCAGTAGTATACCGGGGACAGCGCCTTACTTC. Protein: CASSIPGTAPYF.

This clonotype was recorded at least ten times. The chain employs TRBV20-1 and TRBJ2-4; D is unclear. Per germline, CDR1 DFQATT and CDR2 SNEGSKA (reference sequence). Trimming left V 0 bases short and J 0 bases short, with 18 bases between. CDR3 length: 18 residues. CDR3 coding DNA: TGCAGTGCTAGAGATCCGGTAACAGTAACTATAGCCAAAAACATTCAGTACTTC. Its translation: CSARDPVTVTIAKNIQYF.

In regard to this clonotype: A read error is the likely source, as a far larger clone sits one nucleotide away. The V call is TRBV5-1, the J call TRBJ2-5, with D perhaps being TRBD1 or TRBD2 (5 bases each). The J call may be mistaken, given a closer DNA end match to TRBJ2-1. This CDR3 is built from 13 residues. Germline V gene lookup returns CDR1 SGHRS and CDR2 YFSETQ. CDR3 sequence reads: CASGDTGRNEQFF. The DNA for the CDR3 is TGCGCCAGCGGTGACACGGGGCGGAATGAGCAGTTCTTC.

This clonotype was observed at least ten times. The chain is built from TRBV29-1 and TRBJ1-1, with D maybe TRBD1 (6 bases). The V gene lost 7 bases and the J gene lost 3 bases, with 15 bases spanning the gap. The CDR3 is made up of 13 amino acids. Germline values: CDR1 SQVTM, CDR2 ANQGSEA. CDR3 in DNA: TGCAGCGCTAAGACAGGAACGTACACTGAAGCTTTCTTT. It codes for CSAKTGTYTEAFF.

This clonotype came up many times. V is TRBV4-1 and J is TRBJ1-2; 9 nucleotides align to TRBD1. The germline V gene encodes CDR1 MGHRA and CDR2 YSYEKL. The CDR3 spans 15 residues. V gave up 3 bases and J gave up 4 bases; unmatched junction bases: 6. Written as DNA, the CDR3 is TGCGCCAGCAGCCAGCGGGGACAGGGAGGCTATGGCTACACCTTC. Its translation is CASSQRGQGGYGYTF.

The chain links TRBV20-1 to TRBJ1-2, with D tentatively TRBD1 (5 bases). This CDR3 spans 12 amino acids. V gave up 8 bases and J gave up 6 bases, with 16 bases separating them. Germline lookup yields CDR1 DFQATT and CDR2 SNEGSKA (reference sequence). The CDR3, as DNA: TGCAGTTGTCCGGGGGAGGTTGATGGCTACACCTTC. Translation: CSCPGEVDGYTF.

Relative to its sample, this clonotype is medium-sized. The genes are TRBV4-1 and TRBJ2-7, with D perhaps matching TRBD1 (6 bases). The CDR3 is made up of 16 amino acids. The germline CDR1 and CDR2 sequences are MGHRA and YSYEKL. V lost 0 bases and J lost 3, with 15 bases in between. The CDR3 loop is CASSQDPTDSHYEQYF. The CDR3 DNA reads as TGCGCCAGCAGCCAAGATCCAACGGACAGCCACTACGAGCAGTACTTC.

This clonotype was observed many times. The rearrangement uses TRBV30 and TRBJ2-5; D is ambiguous. The CDR3 totals 13 residues. Trimming shortened V by 0 bases and J by 2 bases, and 7 bases separated the two germline ends. Germline values: CDR1 GTSNPN, CDR2 SVGIG (reference sequence). This CDR3 is CAWSVGFQETQYF. CDR3 bases: TGTGCCTGGAGTGTTGGGTTTCAAGAGACCCAGTACTTC.

This clonotype showed up just once. It is likely a read error: a sequence one base away is far more abundant. The gene calls are TRBV6-5 and TRBJ2-1, with TRBD2 identical over 14 bases. Trimming took 7 bases from V and 0 from J; bases not matched to a gene: 17. The CDR3 has 21 amino acids. Per the germline V gene, CDR1 is MNHEY and CDR2 is SVGAGI. CDR3 DNA: TGTGCCAGCATCGATTACCCACCTAGGACTAGCGGGAGGTCCTCCTACAATGAGCAGTTCTTC. It yields the protein CASIDYPPRTSGRSSYNEQFF.

The sample holds one count of this clonotype. Only one base separates this from a far larger clonotype, so it likely reflects a read error. J is TRBJ2-1 and V is TRBV7-9; a possible D gene is TRBD2 (5 bases). Trimming removed 5 bases at V and 4 bases at J, with 12 bases between. Germline-derived CDR1 and CDR2 are SEHNR and FQNEAQ (reference sequence). There are 14 residues in the CDR3. CDR3 coding DNA: TGTGCCAGCAGCCGCGGGTACAGATACAATGAGCAGTTCTTC. Translated: CASSRGYRYNEQFF.

This clonotype has a count of ten or more. This chain uses TRBV29-1 with TRBJ2-2; 8 positions match TRBD1. After removal of 6 bases from V and 4 bases from J, the junction contained 4 bases not matched to a gene. The CDR3 is made up of 13 amino acids. Germline V gene sequence: CDR1 SQVTM, CDR2 ANQGSEA. For the CDR3, the DNA is TGCAGCGTGACAGGGGATTCCACCGGGGAGCTGTTTTTT. Its translation is CSVTGDSTGELFF.

On this clonotype itself: Being one base from a much bigger clone, this may be a read error. The chain carries TRBV7-9 and TRBJ2-1; the D gene is possibly TRBD2 (5 bases). Trimming left V 8 bases short and J 9 bases short, with 11 bases between. CDR1 and CDR2 (germline): SEHNR, FQNEAQ (reference sequence). This CDR3 is 11 amino acids long. For the CDR3, the DNA is TGTGCCAGCCAGCGGTGGACTGAGCAGTTCTTC. This encodes CASQRWTEQFF. Complete variable domain (other parts from reference TRBV7-9 and TRBJ2-1): DTGVSQNPRHKITKRGQNVTFRCDPISEHNRLYWYRQTLGQGPEFLTYFQNEAQLEKSRLLSDRFSAERPKGSFSTLEIQRTEQGDSAMYLCASQRWTEQFFGPGTRLTVL.

This clonotype came up a few times. The genes are TRBV5-4 and TRBJ2-2, with 10 positions matching TRBD2. Trimming cost V 0 bases and J 4 bases; bases outside gene matches: 6. Germline CDR1 reads SGHNT; CDR2 reads YYREEE (reference sequence). The CDR3 has 17 amino acids. Here the CDR3 reads CASSLAALAGATGELFF. The CDR3 coding sequence is TGTGCCAGCAGCTTGGCTGCGCTAGCGGGGGCCACCGGGGAGCTGTTTTTT.

This clonotype was seen at least ten times. This chain joins TRBV18 and TRBJ1-1, with D possibly being TRBD1 (6 bases). The germline CDR1 and CDR2 sequences are KGHSH and LQKENI. The germline V and J ends were trimmed by 5 bases and 2 bases, with 12 bases remaining between them. This CDR3 contains 14 residues. The CDR3, as DNA: TGTGCCAGCTCATCGGTACAGGGTAACACTGAAGCTTTCTTT. Amino acid sequence: CASSSVQGNTEAFF.